This T cell receptor (beta chain) was obtained from a study of technical replicates of blood from several donors. Measured with immunoSEQ multiplex PCR; TCRdb has only the in-frame clones, and not every one. The table shows 70,000 to 95,000 clones, with about 97% occurring only once. V dropped 4 bases and J dropped 0 bases, with 12 bases sitting between them. This CDR3 is built from 15 residues. CDR1 SNHLY and CDR2 FYNNEI come from the germline V gene. In this sample, this clone turned up once. Sequenced material: T cells isolated from PBMCs. V and J are TRBV2 and TRBJ1-1; D unclear. This TCR came from a human donor in good health. The CDR3: CASSGSGLLNTEAFF. CDR3 sequence (DNA): TGTGCCAGCAGTGGGTCTGGGCTTTTGAACACTGAAGCTTTCTTT.